The 25 T cell receptor beta chains below were found in one sample sequenced in a study of shared clonotypes between healthy human individuals. Profiling relied on immunoSEQ multiplex PCR, and the TCRdb table lists in-frame clones only, not all of them. The sample includes just over 2,000,000 clones, about 95% of them seen just once. Specimen: naive CD4+ T cells sorted from blood. The subset here: CD45RA+ positively selected. These receptors came from a man aged 18 to 30 in good health.

The chain uses TRBV7-2 and TRBJ2-1, with 8 bases lining up with TRBD2. Germline CDR1 SGHTA, CDR2 FQGNSA. V shed 5 bases and J 16 bases; nucleotides not matched to a gene: 10. CDR3 size: 12 residues. CDR3 region: CASSIQREWYFF. For the CDR3, the DNA is TGTGCCAGCAGCATCCAGCGGGAGTGGTATTTCTTC. Filled out from reference TRBV7-2 and TRBJ2-1, the complete variable domain reads GAGVSQSPSNKVTEKGKDVELRCDPISGHTALYWYRQSLGQGLEFLIYFQGNSAPDKSGLPSDRFSAERTGGSVSTLTIQRTQQEDSAVYLCASSIQREWYFFGPGTRLTVL.

This chain links TRBV29-1 with TRBJ2-7; 7 bases match TRBD1. This CDR3 region has 14 residues. The germline gives CDR1 SQVTM, CDR2 ANQGSEA. Trimming took 4 bases from V and 7 from J; bases not matched to a gene: 13. The CDR3 DNA follows: TGCAGCGTTGGAAGGGGGCTAGCACTAAGGGAGCAGTACTTC. Residues: CSVGRGLALREQYF.

This chain uses TRBV5-4 with TRBJ2-3; the D is unclear. The CDR3 is 15 amino acids. Germline lookup yields CDR1 SGHNT and CDR2 YYREEE (reference sequence). V dropped 4 bases and J dropped 1 base, with 13 bases sitting between them. The CDR3: CASSTTTPGTDTQYF. The CDR3 nucleotides are TGTGCCAGCAGCACCACGACTCCAGGCACAGATACGCAGTATTTT.

This rearrangement joins TRBV7-2 to TRBJ2-7; 7 bases map to TRBD2. V was clipped by 8 bases and J by 0 bases; unmatched bases: 4. This CDR3 is 13 amino acids long. Germline V gene sequence: CDR1 SGHTA, CDR2 FQGNSA. Written as DNA, the CDR3 is TGTGCCAGCGGCGGCGGGGGCTCCTACGAGCAGTACTTC. It yields the protein CASGGGGSYEQYF. The full variable domain, completed using reference TRBV7-2 and TRBJ2-7, is GAGVSQSPSNKVTEKGKDVELRCDPISGHTALYWYRQSLGQGLEFLIYFQGNSAPDKSGLPSDRFSAERTGGSVSTLTIQRTQQEDSAVYLCASGGGGSYEQYFGPGTRLTVT.

This rearrangement joins TRBV5-1 to TRBJ1-3; TRBD1 matches at 9 bases. Looked up from germline, CDR1 is SGHRS and CDR2 is YFSETQ. The CDR3 extends over 15 amino acids. The J segment lost 8 bases and the V segment lost 5 bases, leaving 11 bases of the junction unmatched. CDR3: CASSSSGTGRDTIYF. The CDR3 nucleotides read TGCGCCAGCAGTAGCAGCGGGACAGGGAGGGACACCATATATTTT. Drawing the rest from reference TRBV5-1 and TRBJ1-3, the complete variable domain is KAGVTQTPRYLIKTRGQQVTLSCSPISGHRSVSWYQQTPGQGLQFLFEYFSETQRNKGNFPGRFSGRQFSNSRSEMNVSTLELGDSALYLCASSSSGTGRDTIYFGEGSWLTVV.

In DNA, the CDR3 is TGTGCCAGCAGTTTCCCCCCTCTAGCGGGGGGGAGTTTTACTACAGATACGCAGTATTTT. It specifies CASSFPPLAGGSFTTDTQYF. V and J are TRBV28 and TRBJ2-3; TRBD2 aligns across 12 bases. CDR1 and CDR2 from the germline V gene are MDHEN and SYDVKM. This CDR3 is built from 20 residues. Germline trimming cut 3 bases from V and 3 bases from J; bases unmatched to any gene: 16.

The rearrangement links TRBV19 to TRBJ1-3, with 7 nucleotides matching TRBD1. The CDR3 runs to 17 residues. V was pared by 7 bases and J by 0 bases, with 12 bases of the junction left unmatched. From germline, CDR1 is LNHDA and CDR2 SQIVND (reference sequence). CDR3 in DNA: TGTGCCAGTACCCTAGCCGGGACAGCGAGCTCTGGAAACACCATATATTTT. Translation gives CASTLAGTASSGNTIYF.

This rearrangement joins TRBV28 to TRBJ2-7; 11 bases are shared with TRBD1. With 5 bases clipped from V and 4 bases from J, the junction kept 7 bases outside the gene matches. Germline CDR1 reads MDHEN; CDR2 reads SYDVKM. The CDR3 extends over 15 amino acids. The DNA of the CDR3 is TGTGCCAGCAGTGGAGGGACAGGGGGGCGATACGAGCAGTACTTC. This codes for CASSGGTGGRYEQYF.

The chain recombines TRBV5-1 with TRBJ2-5, with TRBD1 identical over 9 bases. The V segment lost 5 bases and the J segment 4 bases; nucleotides outside the gene matches: 6. In germline, CDR1 is SGHRS, CDR2 YFSETQ. The CDR3 loop spans 14 amino acids. CDR3 region: CASRRTGEGETQYF. The CDR3 DNA sequence: TGCGCCAGCAGACGGACAGGGGAAGGAGAGACCCAGTACTTC.

This chain links TRBV19 with TRBJ2-4, with 9 bases aligning to TRBD2. Germline CDR1 and CDR2: LNHDA and SQIVND (reference sequence). The V segment lost 4 bases and the J segment 5 bases; nucleotides outside the gene matches: 15. The CDR3 contains 18 residues. The CDR3 reads CASSRQWTSATGENIQYF. The CDR3 DNA sequence: TGTGCCAGTAGTAGGCAGTGGACTAGCGCGACAGGTGAAAACATTCAGTACTTC. The entire variable domain, with the rest obtained from reference TRBV19 and TRBJ2-4, is as follows: DGGITQSPKYLFRKEGQNVTLSCEQNLNHDAMYWYRQDPGQGLRLIYYSQIVNDFQKGDIAEGYSVSREKKESFPLTVTSAQKNPTAFYLCASSRQWTSATGENIQYFGAGTRLSVL.

This clone was found once. The chain combines TRBV12-1 with TRBJ1-6; TRBD1 reflects the table's D call only, with no check against the DNA. TRBV12-1 is a pseudogene locus. CDR3 length equals 14 residues. CDR3 in DNA: TGTGTCAGCAGCTTAGGGACAGCTAATTCACCCCTCCACTTT. Translating gives CVSSLGTANSPLHF.

This clone was picked up many times. The chain has TRBV10-3 and TRBJ1-4; 7 nucleotides align to TRBD1. V gave up 6 bases and J gave up 5 bases; unmatched junction bases: 12. CDR1 is ENHRY, CDR2 SYGVKD, per germline. The CDR3 is 16 residues long. CDR3 sequence: CAISKTGTESNEKLFF. For the CDR3, the DNA is TGTGCCATCAGCAAAACCGGGACAGAGTCGAATGAAAAACTGTTTTTT.

On this clone itself: The same CDR3 also results from other DNA sequences found in this sample. The chain links TRBV6-5 to TRBJ1-1; TRBD1 aligns across 7 bases. Germline values: CDR1 MNHEY, CDR2 SVGAGI. V trimming: 2 bases; J trimming: 5 bases; junction bases outside the gene matches: 5. This CDR3 has 14 residues. The CDR3 is CASSYQGGGTEAFF. The CDR3 DNA follows: TGTGCCAGCAGTTACCAGGGGGGAGGGACTGAAGCTTTCTTT.

V is TRBV9 and J is TRBJ2-1; D call uncertain. Trimming removed 7 bases at V and 9 bases at J, with 8 bases between. The V gene's germline CDR1 is SGDLS and CDR2 YYNGEE. CDR3 size: 10 residues. DNA for the CDR3: TGTGCCAGCGGCGGCGCTGAGCAGTTCTTC. Translating it yields CASGGAEQFF.

This clone is a singleton in its sample. In nucleotides, the CDR3 is TGTGCCAGCTCCCTTCAGACAGCGGGCGAGCAGTACTTC. It encodes CASSLQTAGEQYF. The chain is built from TRBV18 and TRBJ2-7; possibly TRBD2 for D (6 bases). Trimming shortened V by 6 bases and J by 6 bases, and 15 bases separated the two germline ends. The CDR3 is made up of 13 amino acids. CDR1 and CDR2 (germline): KGHSH, LQKENI.

This sequence joins TRBV30 and TRBJ2-5; TRBD1 matches 8 bases. V lost 3 bases to trimming and J lost 3 bases; unmatched junction nucleotides: 0. The CDR3 sequence is 12 residues long. CDR1 is GTSNPN and CDR2 is SVGIG in the germline V gene (reference sequence). DNA of the CDR3: TGTGCCTGGAGGGACAGGGAAGAGACCCAGTACTTC. Residues: CAWRDREETQYF. The full variable domain, rest sourced from reference TRBV30 and TRBJ2-5, is SQTIHQWPATLVQPVGSPLSLECTVEGTSNPNLYWYRQAAGRGLQLLFYSVGIGQISSEVPQNLSASRPQDRQFILSSKKLLLSDSGFYLCAWRDREETQYFGPGTRLLVL.

The chain joins TRBV9 to TRBJ2-7; tentatively, D is TRBD1 (6 bases). Germline lookup yields CDR1 SGDLS and CDR2 YYNGEE. The CDR3 is made up of 15 amino acids. Trimming shortened V by 3 bases and J by 1 base, and 14 bases separated the two germline ends. The CDR3, as DNA: TGTGCCAGCAGCGCCTATTCGCAGGGGTCCTACGAGCAGTACTTC. Its protein product is CASSAYSQGSYEQYF.

Concerning this clone: The same CDR3 can be traced to other DNA sequences in this sample. The V gene is TRBV7-2, the J gene TRBJ2-3; tentatively, D is TRBD1 (5 bases). Trimming removed 0 bases at V and 6 bases at J, with 7 bases between. The germline V gene encodes CDR1 SGHTA and CDR2 FQGNSA. The CDR3 extends over 13 amino acids. DNA for the CDR3: TGTGCCAGCAGCTTAGCAGCAGGGGATACGCAGTATTTT. Translated: CASSLAAGDTQYF. The full variable domain, completed using reference TRBV7-2 and TRBJ2-3, is GAGVSQSPSNKVTEKGKDVELRCDPISGHTALYWYRQSLGQGLEFLIYFQGNSAPDKSGLPSDRFSAERTGGSVSTLTIQRTQQEDSAVYLCASSLAAGDTQYFGPGTRLTVL.

The rearrangement joins TRBV2 to TRBJ1-6; D is undetermined. The CDR3 is 15 amino acids. Looked up from germline, CDR1 is SNHLY and CDR2 is FYNNEI. Trimming stripped 1 base from V and 7 bases from J, with 11 bases between. This chain's CDR3 is CASSEVRGENSPLHF. CDR3 DNA: TGTGCCAGCAGTGAAGTTCGTGGGGAAAATTCACCCCTCCACTTT.

The V and J genes are TRBV30 and TRBJ2-5, with D maybe TRBD2 (6 bases). The CDR3 has 17 residues. Per germline, CDR1 GTSNPN and CDR2 SVGIG (reference sequence). V dropped 0 bases and J dropped 0 bases, with 17 bases sitting between them. The CDR3 sequence is CAWSVTFVAGYQETQYF. The CDR3 DNA reads TGTGCCTGGAGTGTAACCTTTGTCGCGGGATACCAAGAGACCCAGTACTTC.

The V gene is TRBV7-3, the J gene TRBJ1-1, with D uncertain. The ends were cut back, 5 bases at V and 1 base at J, with 8 bases in the middle. CDR1 SGHTA and CDR2 FQGTGA come from the germline V gene. The CDR3 sequence is 13 residues long. The CDR3 here is CASSGYTNTEAFF. CDR3 coding DNA: TGTGCCAGCAGCGGATATACGAACACTGAAGCTTTCTTT.

Points on this clone: In the same sample, other DNA sequences code for this CDR3. CDR3 sequence: CASSPGILNTEAFF. CDR3 DNA: TGTGCCAGCTCTCCAGGGATCCTGAACACTGAAGCTTTCTTT. The chain links TRBV18 to TRBJ1-1; tentatively, D is TRBD1 (5 bases). CDR3 length: 14 residues. Trimming cost V 6 bases and J 0 bases, with 11 bases left between them. The germline gives CDR1 KGHSH, CDR2 LQKENI.

This rearrangement joins TRBV2 to TRBJ1-1, with D perhaps TRBD1 (5 bases). V shed 7 bases and J shed 0 bases, with 15 bases lying between them. This CDR3 spans 15 amino acids. CDR1 is SNHLY and CDR2 is FYNNEI in the germline V gene. In DNA, the CDR3 is TGTGCCAGCAAAAGAGGGACTGCCCTGAACACTGAAGCTTTCTTT. Translation gives CASKRGTALNTEAFF.

This chain joins TRBV5-1 and TRBJ2-3, with 8 bases aligning to TRBD2. CDR1 SGHRS and CDR2 YFSETQ come from the germline V gene. After removal of 4 bases from V and 1 base from J, the junction contained 5 bases not matched to a gene. The CDR3 has 15 residues. The CDR3 region has the DNA TGCGCCAGCAGCCGGACTAGCTGGGGCACAGATACGCAGTATTTT. It codes for CASSRTSWGTDTQYF.

V gene TRBV20-1 combines with J gene TRBJ1-1; D is uncertain. This CDR3 is 11 amino acids long. Germline lookup yields CDR1 DFQATT and CDR2 SNEGSKA (reference sequence). Trimming took off 7 bases at V and 3 bases at J, with 9 bases between the two ends. The CDR3 sequence: CSVFPYTEAFF. The CDR3 DNA reads TGCAGTGTTTTCCCCTACACTGAAGCTTTCTTT.